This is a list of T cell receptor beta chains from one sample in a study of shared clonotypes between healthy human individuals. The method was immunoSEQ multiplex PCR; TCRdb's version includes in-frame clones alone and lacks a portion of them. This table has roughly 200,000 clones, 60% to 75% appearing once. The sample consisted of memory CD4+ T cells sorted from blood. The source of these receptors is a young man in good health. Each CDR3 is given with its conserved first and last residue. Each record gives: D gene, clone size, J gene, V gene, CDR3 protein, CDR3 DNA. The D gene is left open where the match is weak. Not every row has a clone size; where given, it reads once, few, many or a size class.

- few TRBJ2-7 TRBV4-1 CASSQGGIEQYF TGCGCCAGCAGCCAAGGAGGTATCGAGCAGTACTTC
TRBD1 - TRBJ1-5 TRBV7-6 CASSLAKGGSTQHF TGTGCCAGCAGCTTAGCTAAAGGGGGCTCGACCCAGCATTTT
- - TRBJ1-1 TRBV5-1 CASSLDPNTEAFF TGCGCCAGCAGCTTGGATCCGAACACTGAAGCTTTCTTT
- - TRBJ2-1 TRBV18 CASSPPRSTFNEQFF TGTGCCAGCTCACCACCGCGGAGTACTTTCAATGAGCAGTTCTTC
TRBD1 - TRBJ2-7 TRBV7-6 CASSSTDRAYEQYF TGTGCCAGCAGCTCCACGGACAGGGCCTACGAGCAGTACTTC
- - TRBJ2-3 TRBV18 CASSPPRDTQYF TGTGCCAGCTCACCCCCCCGCGATACGCAGTATTTT
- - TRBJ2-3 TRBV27 CASSLRGAMSTDTQYF TGTGCCAGCAGTTTACGGGGGGCAATGAGCACAGATACGCAGTATTTT
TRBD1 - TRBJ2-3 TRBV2 CASRQGARSTDTQYF TGTGCCAGCAGGCAGGGGGCGCGAAGCACAGATACGCAGTATTTT
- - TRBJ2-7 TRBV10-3 CAISGSSYEQYF TGTGCCATCAGTGGTAGCTCCTACGAGCAGTACTTC
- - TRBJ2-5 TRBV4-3 CASSRDSFEETQYF TGCGCCAGCAGCCGAGACAGCTTTGAAGAGACCCAGTACTTC
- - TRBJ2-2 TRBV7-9 CASRRDLTGELFF TGTGCCAGCAGGCGGGACCTCACCGGGGAGCTGTTTTTT
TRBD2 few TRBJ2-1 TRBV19 CASGLESGSRNEQFF TGTGCCAGTGGCCTCGAGAGCGGGAGTCGTAATGAGCAGTTCTTC
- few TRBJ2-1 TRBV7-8 CASSFSAGEQFF TGTGCCAGCAGCTTCTCCGCGGGTGAGCAGTTCTTC
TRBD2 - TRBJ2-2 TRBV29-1 CSASSGGGMTGELFF TGCAGCGCATCATCCGGGGGGGGGATGACCGGGGAGCTGTTTTTT
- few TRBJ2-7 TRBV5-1 CASSLVGPGEEQYF TGCGCCAGCAGCTTGGTTGGGCCAGGGGAAGAGCAGTACTTC
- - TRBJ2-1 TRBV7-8 CASSFKERLGLNNEQFF TGTGCCAGCAGCTTTAAGGAGCGGTTGGGGCTTAACAATGAGCAGTTCTTC
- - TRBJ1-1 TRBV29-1 CSVEAQNTEAFF TGCAGCGTTGAAGCGCAGAACACTGAAGCTTTCTTT
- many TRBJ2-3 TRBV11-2 CASSLVARGTQYF TGTGCCAGCAGCTTAGTGGCGCGAGGGACGCAGTATTTT
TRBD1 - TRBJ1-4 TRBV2 CASSAQGAANEKLFF TGTGCCAGCAGTGCTCAGGGGGCGGCTAATGAAAAACTGTTTTTT
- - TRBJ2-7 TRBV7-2 CASSLFRTANSYEQYF TGTGCCAGCAGCTTATTCCGTACAGCGAACTCCTACGAGCAGTACTTC
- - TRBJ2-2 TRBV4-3 CASSQSLTGELFF TGCGCCAGCAGCCAGAGTTTGACCGGGGAGCTGTTTTTT
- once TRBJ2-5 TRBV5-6 CASTPASYDETQYF TGTGCCAGCACCCCGGCTAGTTATGATGAGACCCAGTACTTC
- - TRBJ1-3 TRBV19 CASSLLQGNTIYF TGTGCCAGTTCTCTCCTACAGGGAAACACCATATATTTT
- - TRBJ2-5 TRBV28 CASSFGRKYQETQYF TGTGCCAGCAGTTTTGGCAGAAAGTACCAAGAGACCCAGTACTTC
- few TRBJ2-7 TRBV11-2 CASSQLGGHEQYF TGTGCCAGCAGCCAATTGGGCGGGCACGAGCAGTACTTC
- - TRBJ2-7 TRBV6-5 CASSPTGTIHEQYF TGTGCCAGCAGCCCTACCGGGACAATCCACGAGCAGTACTTC
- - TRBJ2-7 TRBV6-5 CATKRAGSSYEQYF TGTGCCACCAAGAGGGCGGGAAGCTCCTACGAGCAGTACTTC
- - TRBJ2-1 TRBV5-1 CASSLETGLNEQFF TGCGCCAGCAGCTTGGAGACAGGACTCAATGAGCAGTTCTTC
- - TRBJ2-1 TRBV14 CASSQVRSASSYNEQFF TGTGCCAGCAGCCAAGTGAGGAGCGCGAGCTCCTACAATGAGCAGTTCTTC
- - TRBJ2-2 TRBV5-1 CASSLAGKGIGELFF TGCGCCAGCAGCTTGGCCGGGAAGGGAATCGGGGAGCTGTTTTTT
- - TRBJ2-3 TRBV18 CASSPRQGTDTQYF TGTGCCAGCTCACCAAGGCAGGGGACAGATACGCAGTATTTT
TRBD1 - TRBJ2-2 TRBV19 CASKESQGDTGELFF TGTGCCAGCAAGGAATCACAGGGGGACACCGGGGAGCTGTTTTTT
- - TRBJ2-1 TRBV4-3 CASSQEWGGEQFF TGCGCCAGCAGCCAAGAGTGGGGAGGTGAGCAGTTCTTC